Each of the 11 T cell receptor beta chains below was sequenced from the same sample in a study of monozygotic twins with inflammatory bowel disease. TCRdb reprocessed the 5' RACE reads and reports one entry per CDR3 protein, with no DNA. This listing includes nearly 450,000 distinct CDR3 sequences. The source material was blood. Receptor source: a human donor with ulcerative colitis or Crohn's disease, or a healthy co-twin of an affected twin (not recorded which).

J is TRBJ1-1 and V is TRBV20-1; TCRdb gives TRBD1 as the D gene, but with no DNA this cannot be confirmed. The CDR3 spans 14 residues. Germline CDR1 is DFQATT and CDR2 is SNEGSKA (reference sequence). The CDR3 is CSAFVGGGNTEAFF.

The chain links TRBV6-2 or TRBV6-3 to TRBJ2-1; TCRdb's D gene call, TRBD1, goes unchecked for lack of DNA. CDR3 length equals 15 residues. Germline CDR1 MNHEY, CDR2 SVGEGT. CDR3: CASSQAGQGINEQFF.

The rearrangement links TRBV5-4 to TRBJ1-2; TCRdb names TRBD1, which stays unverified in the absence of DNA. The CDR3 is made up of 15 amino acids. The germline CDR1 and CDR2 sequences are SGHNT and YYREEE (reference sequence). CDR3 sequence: CASSLGRWISYGYTF.

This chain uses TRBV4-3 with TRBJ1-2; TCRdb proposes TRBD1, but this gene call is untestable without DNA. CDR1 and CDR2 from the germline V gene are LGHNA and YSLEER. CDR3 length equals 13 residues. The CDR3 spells CASSQGRGTGYTF.

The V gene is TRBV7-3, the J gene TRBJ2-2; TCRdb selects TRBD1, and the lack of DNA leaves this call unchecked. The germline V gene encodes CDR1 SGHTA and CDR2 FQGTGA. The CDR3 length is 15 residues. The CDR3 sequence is CASSMGAPLGGELFF.

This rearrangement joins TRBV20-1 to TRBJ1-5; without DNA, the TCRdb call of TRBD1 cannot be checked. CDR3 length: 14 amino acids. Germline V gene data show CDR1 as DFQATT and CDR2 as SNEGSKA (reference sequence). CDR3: CSAPETGGNQPQHF.

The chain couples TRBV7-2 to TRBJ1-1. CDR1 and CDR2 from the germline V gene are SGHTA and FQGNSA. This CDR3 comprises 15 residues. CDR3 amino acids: CASSLHGLGNTEAFF.

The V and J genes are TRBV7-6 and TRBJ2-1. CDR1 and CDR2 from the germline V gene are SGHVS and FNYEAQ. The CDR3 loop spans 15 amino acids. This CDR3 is CASSLALGAYNEQFF.

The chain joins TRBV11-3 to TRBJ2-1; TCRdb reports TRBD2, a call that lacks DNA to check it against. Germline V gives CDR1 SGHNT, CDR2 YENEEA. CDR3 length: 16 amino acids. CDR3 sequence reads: CASSPSGLAAYNEQFF.

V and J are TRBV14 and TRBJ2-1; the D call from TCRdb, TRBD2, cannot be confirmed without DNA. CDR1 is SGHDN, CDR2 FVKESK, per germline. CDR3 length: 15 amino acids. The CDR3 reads CASSQLAGAINEQFF. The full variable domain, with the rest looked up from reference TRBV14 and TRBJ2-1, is EAGVTQFPSHSVIEKGQTVTLRCDPISGHDNLYWYRRVMGKEIKFLLHFVKESKQDESGMPNNRFLAERTGGTYSTLKVQPAELEDSGVYFCASSQLAGAINEQFFGPGTRLTVL.

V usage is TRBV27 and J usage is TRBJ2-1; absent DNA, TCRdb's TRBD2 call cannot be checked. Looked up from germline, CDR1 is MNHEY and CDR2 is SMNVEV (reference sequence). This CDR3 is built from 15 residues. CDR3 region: CASSRGTSGRGEQFF.